A selection of T cell receptor beta chains follows, all from one sample in a study of CD8+CD57+ T cells in acquired aplastic anemia. TCRdb itself ran the reads through MiXCR, one entry per CDR3 protein. The profile shows some 160,000 distinct CDR3 sequences, around 50% of them singletons. Input material: sorted CD4+, CD8+, or CD8+CD57+ T cells (not recorded which) from PBMCs. The receptor source for this set is a human donor with aplastic anemia. Each CDR3 is given without its conserved first and last residue. Fields, in order: CDR3 protein, V gene, J gene.

ASSLDSLMQY,TRBV6-5,TRBJ2-3
ASSERWREQF,TRBV2,TRBJ2-1
SAIGTGANSYEQY,TRBV29-1,TRBJ2-7
ATLAERTGMNTEAF,TRBV10-3,TRBJ1-1
ASSLLSGTISNTEAF,TRBV5-4,TRBJ1-1
SAPNRGKGYT,TRBV20-1,TRBJ1-2
ASSLGGSGSEKLF,TRBV5-1,TRBJ1-4
ASSSGTATGELF,TRBV7-3,TRBJ2-2
ASSLEGTGLGYEQY,TRBV5-1,TRBJ2-7
ATSEREMGNEQF,TRBV15,TRBJ2-1
ASRASRQTSYEQY,TRBV10-2,TRBJ2-7
ASRDWGLGPGGDEQF,TRBV5-1,TRBJ2-1
ASSFRVGNTEAF,TRBV5-1,TRBJ1-1
ASSLSYNSPLH,TRBV27,TRBJ1-6
AISAADRNTEAF,TRBV10-3,TRBJ1-1
ASSLGTVSGNTIY,TRBV5-5,TRBJ1-3